A selection of T cell receptor beta chains follows, all from one sample in a study of a mutant IDH1 vaccine in newly diagnosed glioma. These receptors are not linked to any known antigen. The assay was immunoSEQ multiplex PCR, and TCRdb's table has in-frame clones only and misses some. The sample yields about 60,000 clones, around 80% seen once. This specimen was PBMCs, taken from a glioma patient whose treatment included an IDH1 peptide vaccine. All receptors come from a man aged 30-40 years with glioma. Each CDR3 is given with its conserved first and last residue. A D gene is named only where the DNA matches it firmly. A row's size may be missing; if present it is once, few, many or a size class.

size	J	V	D	DNA	CDR3
NA	TRBJ2-7	TRBV7-9	TRBD1	TGTGCCAGCAGCACGGACAGGGGGCAATCCTACGAGCAGTACTTC	CASSTDRGQSYEQYF
NA	TRBJ2-7	TRBV13	NA	TGTGCCAGCAGCGAGGACGGAGTTACCTACGAGCAGTACTTC	CASSEDGVTYEQYF
NA	TRBJ2-7	TRBV9	NA	TGTGCCAGCAGCGTGGACAGTGTTTCAACCGAGCAGTACTTC	CASSVDSVSTEQYF
NA	TRBJ2-7	TRBV25-1	NA	TGTGCCAGCAGTTCCTGGAGAACATCTCCCTACGAGCAGTACTTC	CASSSWRTSPYEQYF
NA	TRBJ2-7	TRBV9	NA	TGTGCCAGCAGCGTAGGTGCACAGTCGTACGAGCAGTACTTC	CASSVGAQSYEQYF
NA	TRBJ1-1	TRBV6-6	NA	TGTGCCGGGGCGAGGGACTTGAACACTGAAGCTTTCTTT	CAGARDLNTEAFF
NA	TRBJ2-1	TRBV5-4	NA	TGTGCCAGCAGCCCAGGGGTGGCGGGCGTATACAATGAGCAGTTCTTC	CASSPGVAGVYNEQFF
NA	TRBJ1-2	TRBV7-8	NA	TGTGCCAGCAGCCCCCCTGGCCCATCCAGAGACACCTTC	CASSPPGPSRDTF
NA	TRBJ1-1	TRBV18	NA	TGTGCCAGCTCCCCATCTATGTGGGGTATGAACACTGAAGCTTTCTTT	CASSPSMWGMNTEAFF
NA	TRBJ2-7	TRBV5-4	TRBD1	TGTGCCAGCAGCCCTGACAGGGGAAGGTACGAGCAGTACTTC	CASSPDRGRYEQYF
NA	TRBJ2-3	TRBV4-2	NA	TGTGCCAGCAGCCAAGTCATAGATACGCAGTATTTT	CASSQVIDTQYF
NA	TRBJ1-3	TRBV9	NA	TGTGCCAGCAGCCCAGACCTATCCGCCAACTCTGGAAACACCATATATTTT	CASSPDLSANSGNTIYF
NA	TRBJ2-7	TRBV7-2	NA	TGTGCCAGCAGCTTAGGAGCAAGTAGCGAGCAGTACTTC	CASSLGASSEQYF
NA	TRBJ2-5	TRBV18	NA	TGTGCCAGCTCACCCTCCGGAAAAGAGACCCAGTACTTC	CASSPSGKETQYF
NA	TRBJ1-4	TRBV5-6	NA	TGTGCCAGCAGCTTCCAGGGCTTTGGTGAAAAACTGTTTTTT	CASSFQGFGEKLFF
NA	TRBJ1-1	TRBV5-1	NA	TGCGCCAGCAGCTTGGATCGCAGCATGAACACTGAAGCTTTCTTT	CASSLDRSMNTEAFF
once	TRBJ2-1	TRBV5-8	TRBD2	TGTGCCACCTCGGGGGGAAGTTTTCCCTACAATGAGCAGTTCTTC	CATSGGSFPYNEQFF
once	TRBJ2-2	TRBV15	NA	TGTGCCACCAGCAGGATCGGAGCAGGTTCTCCCGGGGAGCTGTTTTTT	CATSRIGAGSPGELFF
NA	TRBJ2-2	TRBV6-4	NA	TGTGCCAGCAGTGACGAGAACACCGGGGAGCTGTTTTTT	CASSDENTGELFF
NA	TRBJ1-4	TRBV7-2	TRBD1	TGTGCCAGCAGCCAACAGGGGACTCCTAATGAAAAACTGTTTTTT	CASSQQGTPNEKLFF
NA	TRBJ1-5	TRBV30	NA	TGTGCCTGGAGTGCGCAGGAGAATCAGCCCCAGCATTTT	CAWSAQENQPQHF
once	TRBJ2-6	TRBV7-9	NA	TGTGCCAGCAGCTCCAGACCGATCTCTGGGGCCAACGTCCTGACTTTC	CASSSRPISGANVLTF
once	TRBJ1-6	TRBV28	NA	TGTGCCAGCAGGAGCTTCAGTGGGCCTCCCTATAATTCACCCCTCCACTTT	CASRSFSGPPYNSPLHF
few	TRBJ2-2	TRBV30	TRBD1	TGTGCCTGCCTGGGACAGGGGACCACCGGGGAGCTGTTTTTT	CACLGQGTTGELFF
NA	TRBJ1-4	TRBV28	NA	TGTGCCAGCAGTTTTGCGGGCGGTGCAACTAATGAAAAACTGTTTTTT	CASSFAGGATNEKLFF
NA	TRBJ2-3	TRBV29-1	TRBD2	TGCAGCTCCGCTGCGGGAGAACCAAATACGCAGTATTTT	CSSAAGEPNTQYF
few	TRBJ2-7	TRBV4-2	TRBD1	TGTGCCAGCAGCCAAGAAGACAGGGGTTCCTACGAGCAGTACTTC	CASSQEDRGSYEQYF
NA	TRBJ2-7	TRBV28	NA	TGTGCCAGCAGTTTTAACAGGGTGGGAGAGCAGTACTTC	CASSFNRVGEQYF
NA	TRBJ1-1	TRBV5-5	NA	TGTGCCAGCAGCTTGGGGGGTTATGGATCTGAAGCTTTCTTT	CASSLGGYGSEAFF
NA	TRBJ2-7	TRBV29-1	NA	TGCAGCGTTGAATCGGGCTACGAGCAGTACTTC	CSVESGYEQYF
NA	TRBJ2-5	TRBV4-1	NA	TGCGCCAGCAGCCAAAGGAAGGAGGTCCAAGAGACCCAGTACTTC	CASSQRKEVQETQYF
NA	TRBJ1-5	TRBV5-1	TRBD1	TGCGCCAGCAGCTGGGGGACAGGCGGTTATCAGCCCCAGCATTTT	CASSWGTGGYQPQHF
once	TRBJ1-2	TRBV28	NA	TGTGCCAGCAGTTTATTTGGGGTAGGGAACTATGGCTACACCTTC	CASSLFGVGNYGYTF
NA	TRBJ1-2	TRBV5-1	NA	TGCGCCAGCAGTTCGGACAGAATCTATGGCTACACCTTC	CASSSDRIYGYTF
NA	TRBJ2-3	TRBV7-9	NA	TGTGCCAGCATAGGGGGGACAAGCACAGATACGCAGTATTTT	CASIGGTSTDTQYF
NA	TRBJ2-7	TRBV20-1	NA	TGCAGTGCTAGAGCGAGCGACGAGCAGTACTTC	CSARASDEQYF
NA	TRBJ2-7	TRBV2	TRBD1	TGTGCCAGCAGTGGGACAGGGGACCATATGTACGAGCAGTACTTC	CASSGTGDHMYEQYF
NA	TRBJ2-1	TRBV25-1	NA	TGTGCCAGCACCGGAGGGGGGAATGAGCAGTTCTTC	CASTGGGNEQFF
NA	TRBJ2-7	TRBV5-1	TRBD1	TGCGCCAGCCGTGGACAGGGTAACTACGAGCAGTACTTC	CASRGQGNYEQYF